These 18 T cell receptor beta chains were sequenced from one sample in a study of Ad26.COV2.S vaccination and SARS-CoV-2 variants (dated by TCRdb to the early 2020s). The library was obtained by the immunoSEQ multiplex PCR assay. TCRdb holds this immuneACCESS table with in-frame rearrangements only. Some clones are missing; in checked studies, unresolved V genes explain under half, and the rest has no known cause. The table for this sample lists about 680,000 clones; more than 70% of them were counted only once. The top ten clonotypes cover roughly 1.5% of the sample. The treatment or condition tag for this specimen amounts to: about 20 received Ad26.COV2.S at low or high dose, single or two shots; a few received placebo; per-sample allocation not given. For vaccine and placebo recipients, the sequenced repertoires came from samples collected on day 63 after the first injection. The sample in question was peripheral blood, obtained in a trial of Ad26.COV2.S vaccine versus placebo. Receptors were obtained from a person between 18 and 60 years old who received the Ad26.COV2.S COVID-19 vaccine or a placebo.

The chain has TRBV7-2 and TRBJ1-2; 7 bases match TRBD1. The CDR3 extends over 13 amino acids. The germline V gene encodes CDR1 SGHTA and CDR2 FQGNSA. V shed 2 bases, J shed 4 bases, and the junction held 1 base outside the gene matches. CDR3: CASSLWDSYGYTF. The DNA for the CDR3 is TGTGCCAGCAGCTTATGGGACAGCTATGGCTACACCTTC.

The sample holds many counts of this clone. The chain employs TRBV19 and TRBJ1-4; 7 nucleotides agree with TRBD1. Trimming removed 5 bases from V and 0 bases from J; junction bases left unmatched: 3. CDR3 length: 15 residues. Germline V lookup: CDR1 LNHDA, CDR2 SQIVND (reference sequence). As DNA, the CDR3 is TGTGCCAGTAGTCCCGGGACAGCAACTAATGAAAAACTGTTTTTT. Translation: CASSPGTATNEKLFF. Filled out from reference TRBV19 and TRBJ1-4, the complete variable domain reads DGGITQSPKYLFRKEGQNVTLSCEQNLNHDAMYWYRQDPGQGLRLIYYSQIVNDFQKGDIAEGYSVSREKKESFPLTVTSAQKNPTAFYLCASSPGTATNEKLFFGSGTQLSVL.

The chain carries TRBV4-2 and TRBJ1-3; a possible D gene is TRBD1 (6 bases). The CDR3 loop spans 15 amino acids. CDR1 is LGHNA and CDR2 is YNFKEQ in the germline V gene. Between the trimmed V and J ends, which lost 1 base and 2 bases, there was a span of 9 bases. CDR3 nucleotide sequence: TGTGCCAGCAGCCAAGTGGCAGGGGCTGGAAACACCATATATTTT. This codes for CASSQVAGAGNTIYF.

The rearrangement links TRBV7-2 to TRBJ2-6; 7 nucleotides agree with TRBD2. The CDR3 spans 17 residues. J lost 3 bases, V lost 0 bases, and 5 bases had no gene match. Germline V gene sequence: CDR1 SGHTA, CDR2 FQGNSA. CDR3 bases: TGTGCCAGCAGCTTAGCTGGCGGGAGTGGTGGGGCCAACGTCCTGACTTTC. Translating it yields CASSLAGGSGGANVLTF.

The chain joins TRBV2 to TRBJ2-2; D gene unclear. Germline-derived CDR1 and CDR2 are SNHLY and FYNNEI. V shed 6 bases and J shed 0 bases, with 11 bases lying between them. CDR3 size: 15 residues. CDR3 amino acids: CASRGQITNTGELFF. CDR3 DNA: TGTGCCAGCAGGGGTCAAATTACGAACACCGGGGAGCTGTTTTTT.

J is TRBJ2-7 and V is TRBV27; D is unclear. The CDR3 length is 13 residues. The germline V and J ends were trimmed by 5 bases and 3 bases, with 11 bases remaining between them. Per the germline V gene, CDR1 is MNHEY and CDR2 is SMNVEV (reference sequence). The CDR3 reads CASSLLLIYEQYF. The CDR3 DNA is TGTGCCAGCAGTCTCCTACTGATCTACGAGCAGTACTTC.

V is TRBV19 and J is TRBJ2-5; D not resolved. The germline CDR1 and CDR2 sequences are LNHDA and SQIVND (reference sequence). V lost 4 bases to trimming and J lost 1 base, with 10 bases between them. The CDR3 length is 14 residues. The CDR3 DNA reads as TGTGCCAGTAGTACCATATTACTCCAAGAGACCCAGTACTTC. This translates into CASSTILLQETQYF.

This clone came up once. The chain couples TRBV30 to TRBJ2-1; 10 nucleotides match TRBD2. The CDR3 has 15 amino acids. Trimming cost V 3 bases and J 1 base; bases outside gene matches: 3. Germline V gives CDR1 GTSNPN, CDR2 SVGIG (reference sequence). CDR3: CAWSVLAGSYNEQFF. CDR3 DNA sequence: TGTGCCTGGAGCGTACTAGCGGGATCCTACAATGAGCAGTTCTTC.

The J gene is TRBJ1-5, the V gene TRBV7-2; no clear D. Trimming pared 2 bases from V and 5 bases from J, leaving 13 bases between. Looked up from germline, CDR1 is SGHTA and CDR2 is FQGNSA. The CDR3 has 15 residues. The CDR3 DNA follows: TGTGCCAGCAGCTTATCCGGGTACGGGCATCAGCCCCAGCATTTT. It translates to CASSLSGYGHQPQHF.

The genes are TRBV4-3 and TRBJ2-5, with 8 bases fitting TRBD2. V shed 0 bases, J shed 2 bases, and the junction held 5 bases outside the gene matches. The length of the CDR3 is 16 residues. Germline-derived CDR1 and CDR2 are LGHNA and YSLEER. This CDR3 reads CASSQDHTGGQETQYF. The DNA for the CDR3 is TGCGCCAGCAGCCAAGATCACACGGGGGGGCAAGAGACCCAGTACTTC.

The J gene is TRBJ2-2, the V gene TRBV6-5; 11 bases match TRBD2. The V gene's germline CDR1 is MNHEY and CDR2 SVGAGI. The CDR3 has 16 residues. V was pared by 2 bases and J by 5 bases, with 4 bases of the junction left unmatched. The CDR3 sequence is CASSYQLAGVTGELFF. CDR3 DNA sequence: TGTGCCAGCAGTTACCAACTAGCGGGGGTTACCGGGGAGCTGTTTTTT.

The rearrangement uses TRBV5-4 and TRBJ2-2; the D gene could be TRBD1 or TRBD2 (5 bases each). The germline CDR1 and CDR2 sequences are SGHNT and YYREEE (reference sequence). The V end lost 4 bases, the J end lost 0 bases, and 13 bases lay between the germline ends. The CDR3 totals 16 residues. DNA of the CDR3: TGTGCCAGCAGCCTATCGTGGGGGACGAACACCGGGGAGCTGTTTTTT. Translated, it gives CASSLSWGTNTGELFF.

The chain links TRBV29-1 to TRBJ1-4; D gene unclear. The germline V and J ends were trimmed by 7 bases and 1 base, with 4 bases remaining between them. Germline V lookup: CDR1 SQVTM, CDR2 ANQGSEA. This CDR3 spans 11 amino acids. CDR3 sequence: CSAGTNEKLFF. The DNA for the CDR3 is TGCAGCGCGGGAACTAATGAAAAACTGTTTTTT.

J is TRBJ1-1 and V is TRBV5-6, with D uncertain. The CDR3 is 14 amino acids. The V gene lost 4 bases and the J gene lost 4 bases, with 14 bases spanning the gap. Germline V gene sequence: CDR1 SGHDT, CDR2 YYEEEE. The CDR3 sequence: CASSPGPGSTEAFF. Written as DNA, the CDR3 is TGTGCCAGCAGCCCAGGACCGGGGAGCACTGAAGCTTTCTTT.

The V and J genes are TRBV27 and TRBJ2-7; TRBD2 might be the D (6 bases). V was clipped by 5 bases and J by 0 bases, with 11 bases between them. CDR1 MNHEY and CDR2 SMNVEV come from the germline V gene (reference sequence). The CDR3 contains 14 residues. In nucleotides, the CDR3 is TGTGCCAGCAGTCGCGGGGTACCCTCCTACGAGCAGTACTTC. It is translated as CASSRGVPSYEQYF.

The V call is TRBV6-2 or TRBV6-3, the J call TRBJ2-5, with D possibly called TRBD1 or TRBD2 (5 bases each). The CDR3 spans 16 residues. The V and J ends lost 4 bases and 2 bases respectively, with 17 bases between them. Germline V gene lookup returns CDR1 MNHEY and CDR2 SVGEGT. The CDR3 bases are TGTGCCAGCAGTTCCGGGGCCCGTGGGCGTCAAGAGACCCAGTACTTC. Its translation: CASSSGARGRQETQYF.

The gene calls are TRBV5-4 and TRBJ1-1; tentative D call: TRBD1 (6 bases). The CDR3 covers 13 residues. CDR1 and CDR2 from the germline V gene are SGHNT and YYREEE (reference sequence). The V gene lost 6 bases and the J gene lost 4 bases, with 13 bases spanning the gap. The CDR3 region is CASKMQGFTEAFF. DNA for the CDR3: TGTGCCAGCAAGATGCAGGGGTTCACTGAAGCTTTCTTT.

Written as DNA, the CDR3 is TGCGCCAGCAGCTTGGGGGTGGACCCTAATTCACCCCTCCACTTT. It encodes CASSLGVDPNSPLHF. This chain connects TRBV5-1 to TRBJ1-6, with no clear D. Trimming shortened V by 0 bases and J by 6 bases, and 10 bases separated the two germline ends. The CDR3 has 15 amino acids. Germline V gene data show CDR1 as SGHRS and CDR2 as YFSETQ.